This T cell receptor (beta chain) was captured in a study of blood T cells in healthy people across ages. Across the study: About one barcoded beta molecule per two T cells was captured by template switching.

Study conclusions and caveats: A greater number of naive CD4+ cells and higher diversity distinguished long-lived donors from aged donors.

This clonotype appeared a few times. Its antigen is not identified. This CDR3 is 12 amino acids long. Germline CDR1 and CDR2: GTSNPN and SVGIG (reference sequence). With a J-beta primer mix and a sample-barcoded 5' primer, a second PCR ran about 6 to 11 cycles. Template switching added a 12-random-nucleotide identifier to every cDNA molecule. TCRdb analysed the 5' RACE reads with MiXCR anew, one entry per CDR3 protein. Of about 1.7 million distinct CDR3 sequences listed, over 25% are singletons. Sequenced material: blood. This chain uses TRBV30 with TRBJ2-4, with no clear D. Gene TRBJ2-7 matches the end of the DNA better, so the J call may be wrong. This TCR was sampled from a woman younger than 45 in good health. CDR3 amino acids: CAWSVEGNEQYF. DNA for the CDR3: TGTGCCTGGAGTGTGGAAGGGAACGAGCAGTACTTC.